The 24 T cell receptor beta chains presented below share a single source sample, sequenced in a study of technical replicates of blood from a few donors. Sequenced by immunoSEQ multiplex PCR; TCRdb stores in-frame clones only, minus some. This table has 75,000 to 95,000 clones, just under 95% appearing once. The sequencing input was T cells isolated from PBMCs. These receptors were collected from a human donor in good health.

The CDR3 nucleotides are TGTGCCAGCAGCTTACTACTAGCGGACTACAATGAGCAGTTCTTC. It translates to CASSLLLADYNEQFF. The chain couples TRBV7-3 to TRBJ2-1, with 8 bases lining up with TRBD2. CDR3 length: 15 amino acids. Trimming removed 2 bases from V and 3 bases from J; junction bases left unmatched: 3. Germline V gene lookup returns CDR1 SGHTA and CDR2 FQGTGA.

The DNA of the CDR3 is TGCGCCAGCACGAGGGGGGGAACCGGGGCCAACGTCCTGACTTTC. Translation: CASTRGGTGANVLTF. The V call is TRBV5-1, the J call TRBJ2-6; weak D call: TRBD2 (7 bases). The CDR3 has 15 amino acids. Trimming removed 6 bases from V and 4 bases from J, with 14 bases in between. Germline CDR1 and CDR2: SGHRS and YFSETQ.

The rearrangement uses TRBV5-4 and TRBJ2-1; D gene uncertain. The length of the CDR3 is 17 residues. V lost 5 bases to trimming and J lost 1 base, with 19 bases between them. Germline V gives CDR1 SGHNT, CDR2 YYREEE (reference sequence). This CDR3 reads CASSRPLVTLSYNEQFF. The CDR3 bases are TGTGCCAGCAGTCGCCCCTTAGTGACATTATCCTACAATGAGCAGTTCTTC.

V is TRBV6-6 and J is TRBJ1-1, with 8 bases matching TRBD1. Germline CDR1 MNHNY, CDR2 SVGAGI (reference sequence). The ends lost 8 bases at V and 1 base at J; junction bases unmatched: 12. The CDR3 extends over 16 amino acids. DNA for the CDR3: TGTGCCAGCGAGCCCGCAGGGGGCGTGGGGAACACTGAAGCTTTCTTT. It is translated as CASEPAGGVGNTEAFF.

This rearrangement joins TRBV7-3 to TRBJ2-5, with 8 bases aligning to TRBD2. Germline CDR1 is SGHTA and CDR2 is FQGTGA. Losses at the gene ends were 3 bases for V and 4 bases for J; bases not matched to a gene: 7. The CDR3 contains 15 residues. The CDR3 sequence is CASSLTSALGETQYF. The CDR3 region has the DNA TGTGCCAGCAGCTTGACTAGCGCCTTAGGAGAGACCCAGTACTTC.

The chain recombines TRBV4-3 with TRBJ2-7, with a weak D call TRBD1 (5 bases). The CDR3 is 14 amino acids. With 4 bases removed from V and 2 bases from J, the gap between germline ends came to 12 bases. Per germline, CDR1 LGHNA and CDR2 YSLEER. The CDR3 DNA sequence: TGCGCCAGCAGCCCTAGAGTAGGGGCCTACGAGCAGTACTTC. Its protein product is CASSPRVGAYEQYF.

This clone has only one observation. This chain joins TRBV7-2 and TRBJ1-5, with a weak D call TRBD1 (5 bases). CDR3 length equals 16 residues. Per the germline V gene, CDR1 is SGHTA and CDR2 is FQGNSA. The V gene lost 2 bases and the J gene lost 2 bases, with 13 bases spanning the gap. The DNA for the CDR3 is TGTGCCAGCAGCTTATCTATAGGGGCGGGCAATCAGCCCCAGCATTTT. It encodes CASSLSIGAGNQPQHF.

V and J are TRBV4-3 and TRBJ2-3; TRBD2 agrees at 10 bases. Germline V gene lookup returns CDR1 LGHNA and CDR2 YSLEER. Trimming took 4 bases from V and 2 from J; bases not matched to a gene: 15. The CDR3 consists of 19 residues. CDR3 DNA sequence: TGCGCCAGCAGCCTAACGGGACTAGCGCCCATCGGGGCCACAGATACGCAGTATTTT. This gives the protein CASSLTGLAPIGATDTQYF.

The chain joins TRBV7-9 to TRBJ2-1; D not certain. The CDR3 totals 11 residues. Trimming left V 6 bases short and J 4 bases short, with 4 bases between. The germline gives CDR1 SEHNR, CDR2 FQNEAQ (reference sequence). The CDR3 DNA reads TGTGCCAGCAGGTATTACAATGAGCAGTTCTTC. Its protein product is CASRYYNEQFF.

The chain links TRBV6-1 to TRBJ1-5; the D is unclear. This CDR3 contains 15 residues. CDR1 MNHNS and CDR2 SASEGT come from the germline V gene. The V and J ends lost 5 bases and 5 bases respectively, with 16 bases between them. This CDR3 is CASSPSGGFDQPQHF. DNA of the CDR3: TGTGCCAGCAGTCCCTCGGGAGGGTTCGATCAGCCCCAGCATTTT.

This chain connects TRBV12-1 to TRBJ2-7; the D segment call TRBD2 is taken from the table without a DNA check. TRBV12-1 is annotated as a pseudogene. The length of the CDR3 is 16 residues. Here the CDR3 DNA reads TGTGCCAGCAGCTTTAAGGGTCGGGAGGGGATCTACGAGCAGTACTTC. Protein product: CASSFKGREGIYEQYF.

The genes are TRBV29-1 and TRBJ2-7; 8 nucleotides match TRBD1. The ends lost 4 bases at V and 4 bases at J; junction bases unmatched: 6. The length of the CDR3 is 13 residues. Looked up from germline, CDR1 is SQVTM and CDR2 is ANQGSEA. This CDR3 is CSVAGQDYYEQYF. The CDR3 DNA reads TGCAGCGTTGCGGGACAGGATTATTACGAGCAGTACTTC.

The chain joins TRBV18 to TRBJ1-5; D remains unclear. This CDR3 spans 13 amino acids. Germline CDR1 is KGHSH and CDR2 is LQKENI. V was clipped by 3 bases and J by 3 bases, with 6 bases between them. The CDR3 bases are TGTGCCAGCTCACCGGGAGCCAATCAGCCCCAGCATTTT. As protein: CASSPGANQPQHF.

The chain employs TRBV7-7 and TRBJ2-3; TRBD2 agrees at 7 bases. CDR3 length: 15 amino acids. V lost 2 bases to trimming and J lost 5 bases; unmatched junction nucleotides: 7. Germline loops: CDR1 SSHAT, CDR2 FNYEAQ (reference sequence). The CDR3: CASSLNLGGRDTQYF. As DNA, the CDR3 is TGTGCCAGCAGCTTAAATCTCGGGGGGAGAGATACGCAGTATTTT. Full variable domain (remainder filled in from reference TRBV7-7 and TRBJ2-3): GAGVSQSPRYKVTKRGQDVTLRCDPISSHATLYWYQQALGQGPEFLTYFNYEAQPDKSGLPSDRFSAERPEGSISTLTIQRTEQRDSAMYRCASSLNLGGRDTQYFGPGTRLTVL.

The chain recombines TRBV19 with TRBJ2-4; the D gene is possibly TRBD1 (5 bases). Germline V CDR1 and CDR2: LNHDA, SQIVND (reference sequence). The CDR3 length is 11 residues. Trimming took 5 bases from V and 6 from J, leaving 5 bases between them. CDR3 DNA: TGTGCCAGTAGTCAGGGAAACATTCAGTACTTC. Translation: CASSQGNIQYF.

The V call is TRBV5-4, the J call TRBJ2-6; no definite D call. The V gene lost 4 bases and the J gene lost 0 bases, with 11 bases spanning the gap. Germline V lookup: CDR1 SGHNT, CDR2 YYREEE (reference sequence). CDR3 size: 16 residues. In DNA, the CDR3 is TGTGCCAGCAGCCCCCGACTTCTCTCTGGGGCCAACGTCCTGACTTTC. Translated: CASSPRLLSGANVLTF. The complete variable domain, with remaining parts taken from reference TRBV5-4 and TRBJ2-6, reads ETGVTQSPTHLIKTRGQQVTLRCSSQSGHNTVSWYQQALGQGPQFIFQYYREEENGRGNFPPRFSGLQFPNYSSELNVNALELDDSALYLCASSPRLLSGANVLTFGAGSRLTVL.

The J gene is TRBJ1-1, the V gene TRBV7-2; 7 bases line up with TRBD1. The V gene end was trimmed by 5 bases and the J gene end by 8 bases; junction bases not matched to a gene: 8. The CDR3 totals 13 residues. Germline V gene sequence: CDR1 SGHTA, CDR2 FQGNSA. CDR3 residues: CASSLQTGREAFF. The CDR3 nucleotides are TGTGCCAGCAGCCTACAGACAGGGCGGGAAGCTTTCTTT.

The chain couples TRBV2 to TRBJ1-5; 11 bases line up with TRBD1. V was clipped by 6 bases and J by 5 bases; unmatched bases: 9. The germline CDR1 and CDR2 sequences are SNHLY and FYNNEI. CDR3 size: 16 residues. The CDR3 nucleotides read TGTGCCAGCAGGGGCCCCGGGACAGGGGGTGATCAGCCCCAGCATTTT. Translated, it gives CASRGPGTGGDQPQHF.

The rearrangement joins TRBV13 to TRBJ2-1, with a weak D call TRBD2 (6 bases). CDR1 is PRHDT and CDR2 is FYEKMQ in the germline V gene (reference sequence). CDR3 size: 13 residues. With 5 bases removed from V and 8 bases from J, the gap between germline ends came to 13 bases. DNA of the CDR3: TGTGCCAGCAGCCCGGGACTGGGCGATGAGCAGTTCTTC. It encodes CASSPGLGDEQFF.

The chain recombines TRBV6-5 with TRBJ1-1, with 9 bases fitting TRBD1. Unmatched junction bases numbered 14, after V lost 7 bases and J lost 11 bases. CDR3 size: 14 residues. Looked up from germline, CDR1 is MNHEY and CDR2 is SVGAGI. CDR3: CASTLSTGGPFAFF. CDR3 nucleotides: TGTGCCAGCACCTTATCCACAGGGGGCCCTTTTGCTTTCTTT.

The rearrangement links TRBV20-1 to TRBJ2-7, with D unclear. Deletions cut 4 bases from V and 4 bases from J, with 2 bases between. This CDR3 has 9 amino acids. CDR1 and CDR2 from the germline V gene are DFQATT and SNEGSKA (reference sequence). Here the CDR3 DNA reads TGCAGTGCTACTTACGAGCAGTACTTC. It encodes CSATYEQYF.

Here the CDR3 reads CASSTGARYTEAFF. The DNA for the CDR3 is TGTGCCAGTAGCACCGGTGCTCGGTACACTGAAGCTTTCTTT. This chain uses TRBV19 with TRBJ1-1, with D uncertain. The CDR3 is 14 amino acids. The ends were cut back, 6 bases at V and 3 bases at J, with 14 bases in the middle. The germline gives CDR1 LNHDA, CDR2 SQIVND (reference sequence). Using reference TRBV19 and TRBJ1-1 for the parts outside the CDR3, the full variable domain is DGGITQSPKYLFRKEGQNVTLSCEQNLNHDAMYWYRQDPGQGLRLIYYSQIVNDFQKGDIAEGYSVSREKKESFPLTVTSAQKNPTAFYLCASSTGARYTEAFFGQGTRLTVV.

The rearrangement uses TRBV5-6 and TRBJ1-4; no definite D call. The CDR3 contains 13 residues. CDR1 and CDR2 (germline): SGHDT, YYEEEE. V shed 2 bases and J shed 5 bases, with 7 bases lying between them. This chain's CDR3 is CASSFGRNEKLFF. The CDR3 DNA reads TGTGCCAGCAGCTTTGGGCGAAATGAAAAACTGTTTTTT.

The V and J genes are TRBV6-5 and TRBJ2-6; D is unclear. Per germline, CDR1 MNHEY and CDR2 SVGAGI. This CDR3 contains 11 residues. Trimming cost V 10 bases and J 1 base, with 2 bases left between them. The CDR3, as DNA: TGTGCCACTTCTGGGGCCAACGTCCTGACTTTC. Its translation: CATSGANVLTF.